The 10 T cell receptor beta chains reported below all come from one sample, sequenced in a study of T-cell memory formation after mild COVID-19. TCRdb re-analysed the 5' RACE reads in MiXCR, keeping a single row per CDR3 protein. This sample has approximately 99,000 distinct CDR3 sequences, with about 18% found just once. The sample comprised PBMCs or a T cell subset sorted from them (not recorded which). These receptors originate from a young man who had mild COVID-19 (a few samples of this study predate the infection). Cell type and time point are not known.

V gene TRBV5-6 combines with J gene TRBJ2-1; weak D call: TRBD1 (5 bases). V lost 3 bases and J lost 9, with 13 bases in between. The germline CDR1 and CDR2 sequences are SGHDT and YYEEEE. The CDR3 is 13 residues long. Here the CDR3 DNA reads TGTGCCAGCAGCTGGTCCCGAAGGGGTGAGCAGTTCTTC. It translates to CASSWSRRGEQFF.

CDR3 in amino acids: CSAHYSLYEQYF. CDR3 coding DNA: TGCAGTGCTCACTATTCTCTCTACGAGCAGTACTTC. The chain carries TRBV20-1 and TRBJ2-7; D unresolved. V gave up 5 bases and J gave up 3 bases, with 11 bases separating them. The germline gives CDR1 DFQATT, CDR2 SNEGSKA (reference sequence). The CDR3 extends over 12 amino acids.

This chain connects TRBV5-1 to TRBJ2-3; D might be TRBD1 (6 bases). This CDR3 comprises 14 residues. The germline V gene encodes CDR1 SGHRS and CDR2 YFSETQ. The V gene lost 4 bases and the J gene lost 4 bases, with 13 bases spanning the gap. CDR3 nucleotide sequence: TGCGCCAGCAGCACCGCTCAGGGGCCAGATACGCAGTATTTT. It encodes CASSTAQGPDTQYF.

This clonotype showed up just a few times. This chain links TRBV15 with TRBJ2-2, with D possibly being TRBD2 (5 bases). This CDR3 has 15 amino acids. The germline V gene encodes CDR1 LNHNV and CDR2 YYDKDF (reference sequence). Between the trimmed V and J ends, which lost 3 bases and 4 bases, there was a span of 12 bases. CDR3 loop: CATSRSGMGTGELFF. The CDR3 bases are TGTGCCACCAGCAGGTCCGGGATGGGCACCGGGGAGCTGTTTTTT.

CDR3 in DNA: TGCAGTGCACCAGGAAGCACAGATACGCAGTATTTT. Residues: CSAPGSTDTQYF. The chain combines TRBV20-1 with TRBJ2-3; D ambiguous. This CDR3 is 12 amino acids long. V gave up 6 bases and J gave up 0 bases, with 7 bases separating them. Germline CDR1 and CDR2: DFQATT and SNEGSKA (reference sequence).

The table lists this clonotype with many counts. This chain links TRBV27 with TRBJ2-7; 7 bases map to TRBD2. After removal of 6 bases from V and 2 bases from J, the junction contained 10 bases not matched to a gene. Per the germline V gene, CDR1 is MNHEY and CDR2 is SMNVEV (reference sequence). This CDR3 spans 15 amino acids. The CDR3, as DNA: TGTGCCAGCAGCCAATGGGGGGGTACGCCCTACGAGCAGTACTTC. Its translation: CASSQWGGTPYEQYF.

CDR3 in DNA: TGTGCCAGCAGCCCCGGGGGGGGGAGCGAGCAGTACTTC. It codes for CASSPGGGSEQYF. The rearrangement uses TRBV7-3 and TRBJ2-7; TRBD2 agrees at 8 bases. There are 13 residues in the CDR3. CDR1 and CDR2 from the germline V gene are SGHTA and FQGTGA. Trimming took 5 bases from V and 6 from J; bases not matched to a gene: 6.

This clonotype was seen a handful of times. The chain employs TRBV20-1 and TRBJ2-3; no definite D call. CDR1 DFQATT and CDR2 SNEGSKA come from the germline V gene (reference sequence). V was pared by 7 bases and J by 4 bases, with 15 bases between. This CDR3 has 13 residues. The CDR3: CSVAGRYPDTQYF. The CDR3 DNA reads TGCAGTGTCGCCGGGCGGTATCCAGATACGCAGTATTTT.

The chain carries TRBV11-1 and TRBJ1-1; a possible D gene is TRBD1 (6 bases). This CDR3 is 13 amino acids long. The ends were cut back, 7 bases at V and 4 bases at J, with 13 bases in the middle. Germline values: CDR1 SGHAT, CDR2 FQDESV (reference sequence). CDR3 sequence reads: CASKTLQGTEAFF. In nucleotides, the CDR3 is TGTGCCAGCAAGACCTTACAGGGCACTGAAGCTTTCTTT. The full variable domain, in which reference TRBV11-1 and TRBJ1-1 provide the parts outside the CDR3, is EAEVAQSPRYKITEKSQAVAFWCDPISGHATLYWYRQILGQGPELLVQFQDESVVDDSQLPKDRFSAERLKGVDSTLKIQPAELGDSAMYLCASKTLQGTEAFFGQGTRLTVV.

This chain links TRBV7-9 with TRBJ1-1, with 8 nucleotides matching TRBD1. The germline V gene encodes CDR1 SEHNR and CDR2 FQNEAQ (reference sequence). V dropped 5 bases and J dropped 4; count of bases not matched to a gene: 18. CDR3 length equals 18 residues. The CDR3, as DNA: TGTGCCAGCAGCCCAGGGGGCGGGTCAGGGCGCAGATCCACTGAAGCTTTCTTT. The encoded protein is CASSPGGGSGRRSTEAFF.